One sample yielded the 10 T cell receptor beta chains listed below, sequenced in a study of PD-1 blockade in mismatch repair-deficient tumors (TCRdb year 2017). Library generation was performed with the immunoSEQ multiplex PCR assay. As stored in TCRdb, this immuneACCESS dataset retains in-frame rearrangements with V and J assigned. A fraction of the clones does not appear; measured against another copy, unresolved V genes explain less than half of the discrepancy, and the remainder lacks a known reason. For this sample there are about 68,000 clones; 70% to 80% appear just once. The ten largest clones take up 4.5% to 6.5% of the sample. Sequences were derived from peripheral blood, sampled 2 weeks after starting pembrolizumab. The origin of the receptors is an adult with mismatch repair-deficient cancer.

The V call is TRBV2, the J call TRBJ2-5, with D perhaps given as TRBD1 or TRBD2 (6 bases each). This CDR3 region has 14 residues. Germline V CDR1 and CDR2: SNHLY, FYNNEI. V was clipped by 4 bases and J by 5 bases, with 14 bases between them. CDR3 sequence (DNA): TGTGCCAGCAGTGGAGAAGGGGGGCAGGAGACCCAGTACTTC. It specifies CASSGEGGQETQYF. Variable domain in full (rest from reference TRBV2 and TRBJ2-5): EPEVTQTPSHQVTQMGQEVILRCVPISNHLYFYWYRQILGQKVEFLVSFYNNEISEKSEIFDDQFSVERPDGSNFTLKIRSTKLEDSAMYFCASSGEGGQETQYFGPGTRLLVL.

Written as DNA, the CDR3 is TGTGCCAGCAGCTTAGACGAGAACACCATATATTTT. The encoded protein is CASSLDENTIYF. The chain couples TRBV7-9 to TRBJ1-3; D unclear. CDR3 length equals 12 residues. Trimming removed 1 base from V and 7 bases from J, with 5 bases in between. CDR1 is SEHNR, CDR2 FQNEAQ, per germline (reference sequence). Together with reference TRBV7-9 and TRBJ1-3, the CDR3 gives the full variable domain: DTGVSQNPRHKITKRGQNVTFRCDPISEHNRLYWYRQTLGQGPEFLTYFQNEAQLEKSRLLSDRFSAERPKGSFSTLEIQRTEQGDSAMYLCASSLDENTIYFGEGSWLTVV.

This rearrangement joins TRBV15 to TRBJ2-1; 7 positions agree with TRBD1. Losses at the gene ends were 3 bases for V and 3 bases for J; bases not matched to a gene: 5. Germline assignment: CDR1 LNHNV and CDR2 YYDKDF (reference sequence). This CDR3 spans 15 amino acids. This chain's CDR3 is CATSSRQGYYNEQFF. DNA for the CDR3: TGTGCCACCAGCAGTCGACAGGGATACTACAATGAGCAGTTCTTC.

This clone was observed a single time. This sequence joins TRBV19 and TRBJ1-3; the D gene is possibly TRBD1 (5 bases). V lost 4 bases to trimming and J lost 4 bases, with 17 bases between them. The CDR3 totals 16 residues. CDR1 is LNHDA, CDR2 SQIVND, per germline (reference sequence). Here the CDR3 DNA reads TGTGCCAGTAGTACCAAAGAGGGACCGGGGGGAAACACCATATATTTT. Its protein product is CASSTKEGPGGNTIYF.

This chain connects TRBV7-3 to TRBJ2-1; D perhaps matches TRBD2 (6 bases). The V and J ends lost 6 bases and 5 bases respectively, with 17 bases between them. CDR1 SGHTA and CDR2 FQGTGA come from the germline V gene. The CDR3 runs 15 residues. CDR3 in amino acids: CASSRSGRWDNEQFF. The DNA of the CDR3 is TGTGCCAGCAGTCGAAGCGGGCGATGGGACAATGAGCAGTTCTTC.

The CDR3: CASSLSGVYNEQFF. CDR3 coding DNA: TGTGCCAGCAGCTTATCTGGCGTCTACAATGAGCAGTTCTTC. The gene calls are TRBV7-2 and TRBJ2-1; D unresolved. The length of the CDR3 is 14 residues. Germline V gene data show CDR1 as SGHTA and CDR2 as FQGNSA. V dropped 2 bases and J dropped 3 bases, with 8 bases sitting between them.

This clone has just one count. V is TRBV7-3 and J is TRBJ2-5; 9 bases map to TRBD1. This CDR3 is built from 15 residues. V lost 6 bases to trimming and J lost 1 base; unmatched junction nucleotides: 6. In germline, CDR1 is SGHTA, CDR2 FQGTGA. The CDR3 loop reads CASREQQGAQETQYF. The CDR3 nucleotides are TGTGCCAGCAGGGAACAACAGGGGGCCCAAGAGACCCAGTACTTC.

This clone appeared once. This chain joins TRBV7-9 and TRBJ1-2, with D possibly being TRBD1 (5 bases). The V gene lost 5 bases and the J gene lost 7 bases, with 14 bases spanning the gap. Germline CDR1 is SEHNR and CDR2 is FQNEAQ (reference sequence). The CDR3 extends over 13 amino acids. The CDR3 nucleotides are TGTGCCAGCAGCCCACAGGTATCTAGTGGCTACACCTTC. This gives the protein CASSPQVSSGYTF. The whole variable domain, filled in from reference TRBV7-9 and TRBJ1-2, reads DTGVSQNPRHKITKRGQNVTFRCDPISEHNRLYWYRQTLGQGPEFLTYFQNEAQLEKSRLLSDRFSAERPKGSFSTLEIQRTEQGDSAMYLCASSPQVSSGYTFGSGTRLTVV.

The chain has TRBV9 and TRBJ2-3; the D call may be TRBD1 or TRBD2 (5 bases each). The CDR3 is made up of 14 amino acids. V was pared by 3 bases and J by 4 bases, with 12 bases between. CDR1 is SGDLS and CDR2 is YYNGEE in the germline V gene. CDR3 DNA sequence: TGTGCCAGCAGCGCCCTTTCGGGGCCAGATACGCAGTATTTT. Its translation: CASSALSGPDTQYF.

J is TRBJ2-1 and V is TRBV2, with unresolved D. V lost 6 bases to trimming and J lost 3 bases, with 21 bases between them. This CDR3 spans 17 amino acids. Germline CDR1 is SNHLY and CDR2 is FYNNEI. DNA of the CDR3: TGTGCCAGCAGGGCTATACCTAAAGGGCTAGTCTACAATGAGCAGTTCTTC. Translating gives CASRAIPKGLVYNEQFF. The complete variable domain, with remaining parts taken from reference TRBV2 and TRBJ2-1, reads EPEVTQTPSHQVTQMGQEVILRCVPISNHLYFYWYRQILGQKVEFLVSFYNNEISEKSEIFDDQFSVERPDGSNFTLKIRSTKLEDSAMYFCASRAIPKGLVYNEQFFGPGTRLTVL.